This T cell receptor beta chain was captured by sequencing in a study of control samples from healthy donors and cancer patients. TCRdb's table, derived via immunoSEQ multiplex PCR, lists solely in-frame clones and lacks some. The data hold about 130,000 clones, with around 94% observed a single time. Germline lookup yields CDR1 MNHEY and CDR2 SVGAGI. V lost 2 bases and J lost 0, with 7 bases in between. The CDR3 has 14 residues. The material sequenced was PBMCs. The gene calls are TRBV6-5 and TRBJ1-1, with a possible D match to TRBD1 (6 bases). The origin of this receptor is a man aged 60 to 69 with colorectal cancer. CDR3 region: CASSYDRMNTEAFF. The CDR3 DNA sequence: TGTGCCAGCAGTTACGACAGGATGAACACTGAAGCTTTCTTT.